This is a list of T cell receptor beta chains from one sample in a study of identical twins. TCRdb reprocessed the 5' RACE reads via MiXCR and lists one record per CDR3 protein. The table lists about 200,000 distinct CDR3 sequences, about 15% of them singletons. These records were also assigned to another study, of T cells expressing NK-cell markers.

Input material: CD8+ T cells sorted from blood. The receptors shown here come from a woman under 30 in good health. CDR3s include the opening cysteine and the closing phenylalanine or tryptophan. Size values are once, few and many counts, or a class for expanded clones, and some rows have none.

CDR3 protein: CASSLEASIQYF
clone size: .
V gene: TRBV5-4

CDR3 protein: CASSFPNVNTEAFF
clone size: few
V gene: TRBV7-9

CDR3 protein: CAISEFGWASGTGELFF
clone size: .
V gene: TRBV10-3

CDR3 protein: CASSAASPYEQFF
clone size: .
V gene: TRBV6-2/TRBV6-3

CDR3 protein: CASTRQGTGELFF
clone size: few
V gene: TRBV9

CDR3 protein: CASSFEASSYEQYF
clone size: .
V gene: TRBV12-3/TRBV12-4

CDR3 protein: CASNGATNEKLFF
clone size: few
V gene: TRBV7-9

CDR3 protein: CASGSSGPLGEQYF
clone size: .
V gene: TRBV7-8

CDR3 protein: CSAPWASAVQETQYF
clone size: .
V gene: TRBV20-1

CDR3 protein: CASSLGLAEFF
clone size: .
V gene: TRBV7-9